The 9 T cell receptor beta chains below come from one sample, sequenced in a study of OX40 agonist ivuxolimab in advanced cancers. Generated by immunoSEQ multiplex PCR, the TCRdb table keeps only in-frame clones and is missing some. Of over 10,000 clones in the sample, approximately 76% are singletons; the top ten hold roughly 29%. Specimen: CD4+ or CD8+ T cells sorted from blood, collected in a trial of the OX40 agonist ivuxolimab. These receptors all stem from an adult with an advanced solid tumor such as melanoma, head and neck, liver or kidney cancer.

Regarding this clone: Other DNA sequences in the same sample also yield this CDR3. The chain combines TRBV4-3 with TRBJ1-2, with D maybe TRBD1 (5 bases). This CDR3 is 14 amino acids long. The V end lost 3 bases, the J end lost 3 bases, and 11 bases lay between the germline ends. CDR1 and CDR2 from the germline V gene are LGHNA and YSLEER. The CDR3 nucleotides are TGCGCCAGCAGCCAGGGCAGGGCGGACTATGGCTACACCTTC. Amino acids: CASSQGRADYGYTF.

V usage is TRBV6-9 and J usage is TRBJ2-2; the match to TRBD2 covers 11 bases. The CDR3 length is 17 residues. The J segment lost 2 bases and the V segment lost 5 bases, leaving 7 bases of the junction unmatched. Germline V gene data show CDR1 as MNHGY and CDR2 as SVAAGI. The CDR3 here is CASSGGSGRANTGELFF. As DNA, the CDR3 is TGTGCCAGCAGTGGAGGTAGCGGGAGGGCCAACACCGGGGAGCTGTTTTTT.

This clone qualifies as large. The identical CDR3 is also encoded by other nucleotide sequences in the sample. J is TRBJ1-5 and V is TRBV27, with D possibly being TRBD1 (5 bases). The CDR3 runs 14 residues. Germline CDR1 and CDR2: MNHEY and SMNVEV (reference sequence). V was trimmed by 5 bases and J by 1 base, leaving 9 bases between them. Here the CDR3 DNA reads TGTGCCAGCAGTCACCGGGACAGCAATCAGCCCCAGCATTTT. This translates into CASSHRDSNQPQHF.

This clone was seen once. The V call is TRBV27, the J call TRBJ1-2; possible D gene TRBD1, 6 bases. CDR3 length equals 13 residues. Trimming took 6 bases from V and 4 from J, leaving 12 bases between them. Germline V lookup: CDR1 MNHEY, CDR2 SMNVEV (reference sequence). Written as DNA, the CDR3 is TGTGCCAGCAGCCTCCGGACAGCCTATGGCTACACCTTC. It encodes CASSLRTAYGYTF.

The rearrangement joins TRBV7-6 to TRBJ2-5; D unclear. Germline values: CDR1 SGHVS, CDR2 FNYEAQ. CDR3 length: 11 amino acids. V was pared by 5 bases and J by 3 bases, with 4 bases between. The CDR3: CASSQEETQYF. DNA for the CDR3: TGTGCCAGCAGCCAGGAAGAGACCCAGTACTTC.

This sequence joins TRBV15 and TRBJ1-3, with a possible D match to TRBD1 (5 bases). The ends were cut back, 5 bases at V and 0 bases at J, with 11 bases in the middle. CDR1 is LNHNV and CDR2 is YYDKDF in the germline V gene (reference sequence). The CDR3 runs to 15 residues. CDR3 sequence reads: CATSGDGYSGNTIYF. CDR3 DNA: TGTGCCACCAGCGGGGACGGTTACTCTGGAAACACCATATATTTT.

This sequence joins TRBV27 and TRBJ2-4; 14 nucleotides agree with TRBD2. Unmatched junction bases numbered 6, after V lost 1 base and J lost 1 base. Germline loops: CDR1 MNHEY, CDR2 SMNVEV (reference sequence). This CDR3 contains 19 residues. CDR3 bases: TGTGCCAGCAGTTTATGGGGGACTAGCGGGAGCCGGGCCAAAAACATTCAGTACTTC. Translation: CASSLWGTSGSRAKNIQYF.

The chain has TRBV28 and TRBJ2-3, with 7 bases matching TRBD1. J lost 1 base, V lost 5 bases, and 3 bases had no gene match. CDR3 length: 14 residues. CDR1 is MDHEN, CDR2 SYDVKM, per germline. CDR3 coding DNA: TGTGCCAGCAGTCGTGGACAGGGCACAGATACGCAGTATTTT. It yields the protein CASSRGQGTDTQYF.

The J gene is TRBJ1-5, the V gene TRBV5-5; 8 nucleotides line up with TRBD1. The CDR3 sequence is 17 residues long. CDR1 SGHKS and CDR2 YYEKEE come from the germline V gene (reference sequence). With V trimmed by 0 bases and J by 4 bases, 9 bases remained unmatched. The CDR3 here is CASSLAPGQVLNQPQHF. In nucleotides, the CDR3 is TGTGCCAGCAGCTTGGCCCCGGGACAGGTCCTGAATCAGCCCCAGCATTTT.